A single sample is the source of the 14 T cell receptor beta chains below, sequenced in a study of T cell responses to AZD1222 COVID-19 vaccine. Profiled with immunoSEQ multiplex PCR; TCRdb holds only in-frame clones, not every one. The repertoire has 150,000 to 200,000 clones, 94% of them found once; the top ten carry about 4.6%. The source was peripheral blood, collected 28 days after the second AZD1222 dose. The receptors come from an adult who received the AZD1222 COVID-19 vaccine.

V usage is TRBV6-5 and J usage is TRBJ1-2; D possibly corresponds to TRBD1 (5 bases). V was pared by 6 bases and J by 2 bases, with 16 bases between. Looked up from germline, CDR1 is MNHEY and CDR2 is SVGAGI. This CDR3 contains 15 residues. The CDR3 region is CASSYARGLNYGYTF. The CDR3 DNA follows: TGTGCCAGCAGCTACGCGAGGGGCTTGAACTATGGCTACACCTTC.

The rearrangement joins TRBV7-8 to TRBJ2-3, with 7 bases matching TRBD2. J lost 0 bases, V lost 4 bases, and 4 bases had no gene match. The germline V gene encodes CDR1 SGHVS and CDR2 FQNEAQ. The CDR3 runs to 15 residues. CDR3 bases: TGTGCCAGCAGCTCAGCGGGAAGTAGCACAGATACGCAGTATTTT. Amino acids: CASSSAGSSTDTQYF.

This chain joins TRBV6-5 and TRBJ2-7, with 13 positions matching TRBD2. CDR1 and CDR2 from the germline V gene are MNHEY and SVGAGI. Trimming at V came to 9 bases and at J to 7 bases, leaving 6 bases not matched to a gene. This CDR3 is 13 amino acids long. The chain's CDR3 is CASRLAGGGEQYF. In DNA, the CDR3 is TGTGCCAGTAGACTAGCGGGAGGAGGTGAGCAGTACTTC.

The chain employs TRBV6-5 and TRBJ2-3; D call uncertain. The CDR3 has 16 residues. Germline CDR1 and CDR2: MNHEY and SVGAGI. V was pared by 2 bases and J by 0 bases, with 12 bases between. In DNA, the CDR3 is TGTGCCAGCAGTTACGATTTGATGGGTAGCACAGATACGCAGTATTTT. Translation: CASSYDLMGSTDTQYF.

The rearrangement links TRBV27 to TRBJ2-2, with TRBD2 matching 7 bases. The germline V gene has CDR1 MNHEY and CDR2 SMNVEV (reference sequence). V lost 2 bases, J lost 6 bases, and 9 bases stayed unmatched. The CDR3 runs to 16 residues. The CDR3 coding sequence is TGTGCCAGCAGTTTACGGCTAGCGGAAATTCCCGGGGAGCTGTTTTTT. This sequence encodes CASSLRLAEIPGELFF.

The chain combines TRBV11-2 with TRBJ1-1; D call uncertain. The germline V gene encodes CDR1 SGHAT and CDR2 FQNNGV. The ends were cut back, 5 bases at V and 5 bases at J, with 15 bases in the middle. The length of the CDR3 is 14 residues. The CDR3 nucleotides are TGTGCCAGCAGCGCCTCCCAACCGGGGACTGAAGCTTTCTTT. Translation: CASSASQPGTEAFF.

Points on this clone: Other DNA sequences from this sample encode an identical CDR3 as well. The V and J genes are TRBV18 and TRBJ1-3; no firm D call. Between the trimmed V and J ends, which lost 2 bases and 0 bases, there was a span of 5 bases. CDR1 is KGHSH, CDR2 LQKENI, per germline. The CDR3 is 14 residues long. The CDR3 loop is CASSPTDSGNTIYF. Written as DNA, the CDR3 is TGTGCCAGCTCACCAACTGACTCTGGAAACACCATATATTTT.

The gene calls are TRBV11-1 and TRBJ1-1, with a tentative D call TRBD1 (6 bases). The V gene lost 6 bases and the J gene lost 4 bases, with 12 bases spanning the gap. The V gene's germline CDR1 is SGHAT and CDR2 FQDESV (reference sequence). The CDR3 loop spans 13 amino acids. CDR3 sequence: CASSYTGRTEAFF. Written as DNA, the CDR3 is TGTGCCAGCAGTTATACAGGGCGCACTGAAGCTTTCTTT.

The rearrangement joins TRBV28 to TRBJ2-1; D may be TRBD2 (6 bases). There are 15 residues in the CDR3. The V gene lost 3 bases and the J gene lost 9 bases, with 18 bases spanning the gap. CDR1 is MDHEN and CDR2 is SYDVKM in the germline V gene. CDR3 sequence reads: CASSFAGPLAGEQFF. In DNA, the CDR3 is TGTGCCAGCAGTTTCGCGGGACCCCTTGCCGGTGAGCAGTTCTTC. The full variable domain, rest sourced from reference TRBV28 and TRBJ2-1, is DVKVTQSSRYLVKRTGEKVFLECVQDMDHENMFWYRQDPGLGLRLIYFSYDVKMKEKGDIPEGYSVSREKKERFSLILESASTNQTSMYLCASSFAGPLAGEQFFGPGTRLTVL.

This clone was counted a few times. This sequence joins TRBV18 and TRBJ1-5; maybe TRBD1 (6 bases). Trimming pared 8 bases from V and 0 bases from J, leaving 11 bases between. The CDR3 spans 14 residues. CDR1 and CDR2 from the germline V gene are KGHSH and LQKENI. CDR3 in amino acids: CASQGTNSNQPQHF. The CDR3 region has the DNA TGTGCCAGCCAGGGGACTAATAGCAATCAGCCCCAGCATTTT. Full variable domain (missing parts from reference TRBV18 and TRBJ1-5): NAGVMQNPRHLVRRRGQEARLRCSPMKGHSHVYWYRQLPEEGLKFMVYLQKENIIDESGMPKERFSAEFPKEGPSILRIQQVVRGDSAAYFCASQGTNSNQPQHFGDGTRLSIL.

The table lists this clone with a few counts. The V and J genes are TRBV4-1 and TRBJ2-1; 8 nucleotides agree with TRBD2. The CDR3 is made up of 15 amino acids. Germline V lookup: CDR1 MGHRA, CDR2 YSYEKL. Trimming took 1 base from V and 2 from J; bases not matched to a gene: 1. This CDR3 reads CASSQGREAYNEQFF. The DNA for the CDR3 is TGCGCCAGCAGCCAAGGGCGGGAGGCCTACAATGAGCAGTTCTTC.

This chain uses TRBV11-3 with TRBJ1-1; maybe TRBD1 (6 bases). This CDR3 has 14 residues. Per the germline V gene, CDR1 is SGHNT and CDR2 is YENEEA. The germline V and J ends were trimmed by 5 bases and 1 base, with 11 bases remaining between them. The CDR3: CASSDGTSNTEAFF. In nucleotides, the CDR3 is TGTGCCAGCAGCGACGGGACATCGAACACTGAAGCTTTCTTT. The full variable domain, its missing parts supplied by reference TRBV11-3 and TRBJ1-1, is EAGVVQSPRYKIIEKKQPVAFWCNPISGHNTLYWYLQNLGQGPELLIRYENEEAVDDSQLPKDRFSAERLKGVDSTLKIQPAELGDSAVYLCASSDGTSNTEAFFGQGTRLTVV.

CDR3 residues: CASKPLAYEQYF. Here the CDR3 DNA reads TGTGCCAGCAAGCCCCTGGCTTACGAGCAGTACTTC. V usage is TRBV2 and J usage is TRBJ2-7; D is unclear. Per the germline V gene, CDR1 is SNHLY and CDR2 is FYNNEI. Trimming removed 7 bases from V and 4 bases from J, with 11 bases in between. The CDR3 runs 12 residues.

The rearrangement joins TRBV2 to TRBJ1-2; 8 nucleotides align to TRBD1. This CDR3 has 16 residues. Germline V CDR1 and CDR2: SNHLY, FYNNEI. J gave up 4 bases and V 0 bases, and 7 bases lay outside the gene matches. CDR3 in DNA: TGTGCCAGCAGTGAAGCACAGGACAGGGTGGGCTATGGCTACACCTTC. It encodes CASSEAQDRVGYGYTF. The full variable domain, its missing parts supplied by reference TRBV2 and TRBJ1-2, is EPEVTQTPSHQVTQMGQEVILRCVPISNHLYFYWYRQILGQKVEFLVSFYNNEISEKSEIFDDQFSVERPDGSNFTLKIRSTKLEDSAMYFCASSEAQDRVGYGYTFGSGTRLTVV.